Listed below are T cell receptor beta chains from one sample, sequenced in a study of T-cell reconstitution after alpha-beta-depleted transplantation in children. Each CDR3 protein is one row after TCRdb ran MiXCR on the PCR reads. This sample yields 110,000 or so distinct CDR3 sequences, of which approximately 6% are seen a single time; 23% belongs to the top ten. The input for sequencing was PBMCs, mostly from graft donor cells, taken 360 days after TCRalphabeta/CD19-depleted stem cell transplant. The receptors were gathered from a male patient aged 2 to 10 who had a stem cell transplant for acute lymphoblastic leukemia, so the T cells may come from the graft donor. Each CDR3 is given with its conserved first and last residue. D genes are given only for firm matches. Not all rows give a size; the values are once, few, many and, for expanded clones, a class.

D gene	V gene	clone size	J gene	CDR3 DNA	CDR3 protein
NA	TRBV5-5	many	TRBJ2-2	TGTGCCAGCAGCTTGGGGAGTAAGACCGGGGAGCTGTTTTTT	CASSLGSKTGELFF
NA	TRBV6-5	NA	TRBJ2-4	TGTGCCAGCAGTTCAGGGCCCCGAGGGGACTTC	CASSSGPRGDF
NA	TRBV9	many	TRBJ1-1	TGTGCCAGCAGCGAGGTATGGGACACTGAAGCTTTCTTT	CASSEVWDTEAFF
TRBD1	TRBV19	NA	TRBJ2-4	TGTGCCACCTCAGTAGGGGGCGCGTCCAAAAACATTCAGTACTTC	CATSVGGASKNIQYF
NA	TRBV7-9	many	TRBJ2-2	TGCGCCAGCAGCTTGTCTGGGGAGCTGTTTTTT	CASSLSGELFF
NA	TRBV3-1	many	TRBJ2-5	TGTGCCAGCAGCCCGGACTATAACCAAGAGACCCAGTACTTC	CASSPDYNQETQYF
NA	TRBV6-1	few	TRBJ2-6	TGTGCCAGCACCTCAGCTGGGGCCAACGTCCTGACTTTC	CASTSAGANVLTF
TRBD2	TRBV4-3	NA	TRBJ2-2	TGCGCCAGCAGGGAGCGGGGGGGCCGGGCCGGGGAGCTGTTTTTT	CASRERGGRAGELFF
NA	TRBV9	NA	TRBJ1-2	TGTGCCAGCAGCGTAGGGGATTCTAACTATGGCTACACCTTC	CASSVGDSNYGYTF
TRBD2	TRBV9	many	TRBJ2-3	TGTGCCAGCAGCGTAGGGACTAGCGGGTCCTCTAGCACAGATACGCAGTATTTT	CASSVGTSGSSSTDTQYF
NA	TRBV5-1	many	TRBJ2-7	TGCGCCAGCAGCCCCCCTGGGGTGGACGAGCAGTACTTC	CASSPPGVDEQYF
NA	TRBV2	NA	TRBJ2-4	TGTGCCAGCAGGTACAGGGTTATAGCCAAAAACATTCAGTACTTC	CASRYRVIAKNIQYF
NA	TRBV27	NA	TRBJ2-7	TGTGCCAGCAGTTCAAAAGGGGACGAGCAGTACTTC	CASSSKGDEQYF
NA	TRBV27	NA	TRBJ1-2	TGTGCCAGCAGTTTATCGGTGGAGGATGGCTACACCTTC	CASSLSVEDGYTF
NA	TRBV20-1	NA	TRBJ1-2	TGCAGTGCCGGGGACGCGAACTATGGCTACACCTTC	CSAGDANYGYTF